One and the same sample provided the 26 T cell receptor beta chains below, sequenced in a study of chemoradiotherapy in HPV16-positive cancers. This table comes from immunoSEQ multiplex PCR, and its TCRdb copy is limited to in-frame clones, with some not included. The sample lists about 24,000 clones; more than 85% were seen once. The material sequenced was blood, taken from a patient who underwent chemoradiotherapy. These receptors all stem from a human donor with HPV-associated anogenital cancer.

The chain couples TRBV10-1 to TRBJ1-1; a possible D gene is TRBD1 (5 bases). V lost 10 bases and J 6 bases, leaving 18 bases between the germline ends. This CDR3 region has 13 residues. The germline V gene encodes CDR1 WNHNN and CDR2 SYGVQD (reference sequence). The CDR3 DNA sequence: TGCGCCACCAACCGAGGGATAGGGGCTGAAGCTTTCTTT. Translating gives CATNRGIGAEAFF.

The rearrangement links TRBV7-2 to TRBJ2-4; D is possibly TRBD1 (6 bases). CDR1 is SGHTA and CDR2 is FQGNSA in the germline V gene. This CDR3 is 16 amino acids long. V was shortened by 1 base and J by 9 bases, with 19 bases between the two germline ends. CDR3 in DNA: TGTGCCAGCAGCTTAGATGTAGCACAGGGAAGGGGCATTCAGTACTTC. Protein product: CASSLDVAQGRGIQYF.

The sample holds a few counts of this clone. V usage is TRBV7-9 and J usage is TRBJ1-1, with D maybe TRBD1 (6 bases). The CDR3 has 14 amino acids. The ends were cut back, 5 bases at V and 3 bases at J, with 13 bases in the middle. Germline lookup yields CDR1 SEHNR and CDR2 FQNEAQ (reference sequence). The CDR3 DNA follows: TGTGCCAGCAGCACAAGACAGGCTCACACTGAAGCTTTCTTT. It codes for CASSTRQAHTEAFF.

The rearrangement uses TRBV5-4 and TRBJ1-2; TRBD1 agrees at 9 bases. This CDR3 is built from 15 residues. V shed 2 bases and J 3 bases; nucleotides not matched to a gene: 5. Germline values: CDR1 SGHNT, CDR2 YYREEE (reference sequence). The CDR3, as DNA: TGTGCCAGCAGCTTCTCCGGGACAGGGCACTATGGCTACACCTTC. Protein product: CASSFSGTGHYGYTF. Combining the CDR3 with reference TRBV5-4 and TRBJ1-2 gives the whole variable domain ETGVTQSPTHLIKTRGQQVTLRCSSQSGHNTVSWYQQALGQGPQFIFQYYREEENGRGNFPPRFSGLQFPNYSSELNVNALELDDSALYLCASSFSGTGHYGYTFGSGTRLTVV.

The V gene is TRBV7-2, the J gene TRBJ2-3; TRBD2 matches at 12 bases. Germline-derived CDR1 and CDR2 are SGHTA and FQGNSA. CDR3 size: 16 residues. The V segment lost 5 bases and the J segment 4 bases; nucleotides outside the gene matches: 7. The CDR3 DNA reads TGTGCCAGCAGCCGTCGACTAGCGGGGGTGTCAGATACGCAGTATTTT. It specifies CASSRRLAGVSDTQYF.

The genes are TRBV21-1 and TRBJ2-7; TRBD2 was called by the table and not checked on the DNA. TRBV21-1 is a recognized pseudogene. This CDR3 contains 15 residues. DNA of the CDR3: TGTGCCAGCAGCGCCGTAGCGGGAGAGTGGCACGAGCAGTACTTC. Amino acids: CASSAVAGEWHEQYF.

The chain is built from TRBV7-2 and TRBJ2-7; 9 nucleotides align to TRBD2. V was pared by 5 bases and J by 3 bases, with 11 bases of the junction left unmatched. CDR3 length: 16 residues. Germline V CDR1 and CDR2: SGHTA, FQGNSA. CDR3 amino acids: CASSVPDGTSLYEQYF. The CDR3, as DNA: TGTGCCAGCAGCGTCCCGGACGGGACTAGCCTCTACGAGCAGTACTTC. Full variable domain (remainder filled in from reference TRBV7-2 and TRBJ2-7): GAGVSQSPSNKVTEKGKDVELRCDPISGHTALYWYRQSLGQGLEFLIYFQGNSAPDKSGLPSDRFSAERTGGSVSTLTIQRTQQEDSAVYLCASSVPDGTSLYEQYFGPGTRLTVT.

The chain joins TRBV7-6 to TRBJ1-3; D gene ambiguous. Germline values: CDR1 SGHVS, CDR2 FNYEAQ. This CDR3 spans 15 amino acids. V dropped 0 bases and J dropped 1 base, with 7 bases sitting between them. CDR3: CASSLAEGSGNTIYF. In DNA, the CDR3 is TGTGCCAGCAGCTTAGCGGAGGGATCTGGAAACACCATATATTTT.

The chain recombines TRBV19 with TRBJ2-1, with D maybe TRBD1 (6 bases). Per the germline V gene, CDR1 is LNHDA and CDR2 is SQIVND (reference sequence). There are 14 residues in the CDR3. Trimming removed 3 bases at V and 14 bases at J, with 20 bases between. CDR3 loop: CASSITQGNSGEFF. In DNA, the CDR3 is TGTGCCAGTAGTATTACTCAAGGGAATTCAGGGGAGTTCTTC.

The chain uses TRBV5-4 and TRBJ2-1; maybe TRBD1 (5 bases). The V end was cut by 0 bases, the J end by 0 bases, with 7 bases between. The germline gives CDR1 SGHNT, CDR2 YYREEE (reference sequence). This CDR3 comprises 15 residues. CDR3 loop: CASSLEDSSYNEQFF. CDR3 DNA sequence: TGTGCCAGCAGCTTGGAAGACAGCTCCTACAATGAGCAGTTCTTC.

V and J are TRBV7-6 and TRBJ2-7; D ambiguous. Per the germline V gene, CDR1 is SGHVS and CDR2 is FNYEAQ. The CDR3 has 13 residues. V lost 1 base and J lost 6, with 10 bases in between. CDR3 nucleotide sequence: TGTGCCAGCAGCTTAGGTGGTATCCTCGAGCAGTACTTC. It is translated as CASSLGGILEQYF.

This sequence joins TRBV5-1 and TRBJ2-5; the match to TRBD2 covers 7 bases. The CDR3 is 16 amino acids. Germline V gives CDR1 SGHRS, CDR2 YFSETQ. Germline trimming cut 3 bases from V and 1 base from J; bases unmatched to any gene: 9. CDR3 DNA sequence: TGCGCCAGCAGCTCTTGGGGCGGGGGATCCCAAGAGACCCAGTACTTC. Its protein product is CASSSWGGGSQETQYF.

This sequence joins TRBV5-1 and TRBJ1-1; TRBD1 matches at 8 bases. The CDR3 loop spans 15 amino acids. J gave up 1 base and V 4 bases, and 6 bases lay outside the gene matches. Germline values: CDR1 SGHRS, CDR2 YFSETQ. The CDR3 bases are TGCGCCAGCAGCGGACAGGGCGTTCCGAACACTGAAGCTTTCTTT. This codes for CASSGQGVPNTEAFF.

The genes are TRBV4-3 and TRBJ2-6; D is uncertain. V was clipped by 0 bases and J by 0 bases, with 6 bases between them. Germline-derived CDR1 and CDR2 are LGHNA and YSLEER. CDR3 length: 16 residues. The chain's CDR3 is CASSQESGSGANVLTF. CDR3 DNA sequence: TGCGCCAGCAGCCAAGAGTCCGGCTCTGGGGCCAACGTCCTGACTTTC.

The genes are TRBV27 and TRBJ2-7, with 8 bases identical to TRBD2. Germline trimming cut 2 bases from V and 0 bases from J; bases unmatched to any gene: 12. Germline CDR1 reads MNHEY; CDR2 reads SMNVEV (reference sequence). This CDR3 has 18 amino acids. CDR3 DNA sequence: TGTGCCAGCAGTTTAAAGCGCGGGGGGTCTTCGTACTCCTACGAGCAGTACTTC. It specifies CASSLKRGGSSYSYEQYF.

Here the CDR3 reads CASSLERPNTGELFF. CDR3 DNA: TGTGCCAGCAGCTTGGAGCGACCGAACACCGGGGAGCTGTTTTTT. The J gene is TRBJ2-2, the V gene TRBV4-2; D unresolved. Germline V gene data show CDR1 as LGHNA and CDR2 as YNFKEQ. The CDR3 sequence is 15 residues long. Trimming took 5 bases from V and 0 from J, leaving 10 bases between them.

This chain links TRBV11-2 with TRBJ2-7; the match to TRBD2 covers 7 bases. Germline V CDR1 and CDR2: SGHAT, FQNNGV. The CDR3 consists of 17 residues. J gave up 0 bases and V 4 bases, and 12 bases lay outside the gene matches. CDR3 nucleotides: TGTGCCAGCAGCTCCCCCGGGGGGAGGACTACCTCCTACGAGCAGTACTTC. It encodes CASSSPGGRTTSYEQYF.

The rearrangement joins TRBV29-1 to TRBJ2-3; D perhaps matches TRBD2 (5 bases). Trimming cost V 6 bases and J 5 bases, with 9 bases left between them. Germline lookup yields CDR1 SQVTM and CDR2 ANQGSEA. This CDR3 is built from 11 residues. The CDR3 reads CSVTSGDTQYF. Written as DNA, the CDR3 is TGCAGCGTGACCAGCGGAGATACGCAGTATTTT.

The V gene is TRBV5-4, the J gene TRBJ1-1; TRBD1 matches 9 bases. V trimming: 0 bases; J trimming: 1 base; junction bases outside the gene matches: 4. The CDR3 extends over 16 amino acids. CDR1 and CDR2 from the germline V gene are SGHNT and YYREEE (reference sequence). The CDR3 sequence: CASSLGGQGTNTEAFF. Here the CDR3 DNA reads TGTGCCAGCAGCTTGGGGGGACAGGGTACGAACACTGAAGCTTTCTTT.

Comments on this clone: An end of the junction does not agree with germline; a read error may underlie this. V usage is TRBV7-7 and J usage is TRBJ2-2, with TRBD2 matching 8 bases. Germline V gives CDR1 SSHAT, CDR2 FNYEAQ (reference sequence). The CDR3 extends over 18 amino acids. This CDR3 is CASSLGVAGFANTGELFF. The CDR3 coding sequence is TGTGCTAGCAGCTTGGGCGTAGCGGGGTTCGCGAACACCGGGGAGCTGTTTTTT.

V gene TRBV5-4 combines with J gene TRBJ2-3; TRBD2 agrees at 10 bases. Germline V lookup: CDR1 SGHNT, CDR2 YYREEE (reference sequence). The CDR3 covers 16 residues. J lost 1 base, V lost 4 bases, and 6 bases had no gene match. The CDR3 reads CASSRTSGVGTDTQYF. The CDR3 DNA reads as TGTGCCAGCAGCCGTACTAGCGGGGTGGGCACAGATACGCAGTATTTT.

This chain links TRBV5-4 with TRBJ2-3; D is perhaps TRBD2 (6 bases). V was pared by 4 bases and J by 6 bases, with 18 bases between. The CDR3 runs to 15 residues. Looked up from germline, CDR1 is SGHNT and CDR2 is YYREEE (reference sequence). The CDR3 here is CASSPDGGGVDTQYF. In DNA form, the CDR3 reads TGTGCCAGCAGCCCGGATGGGGGAGGAGTCGATACGCAGTATTTT.

The CDR3 region is CAWKQGATDTQYF. The CDR3 DNA reads TGTGCCTGGAAACAGGGGGCCACAGATACGCAGTATTTT. This chain connects TRBV30 to TRBJ2-3; 9 bases are a match to TRBD1. The CDR3 spans 13 residues. The V gene's germline CDR1 is GTSNPN and CDR2 SVGIG (reference sequence). J was trimmed by 2 bases and V by 4 bases; bases with no gene match: 1.

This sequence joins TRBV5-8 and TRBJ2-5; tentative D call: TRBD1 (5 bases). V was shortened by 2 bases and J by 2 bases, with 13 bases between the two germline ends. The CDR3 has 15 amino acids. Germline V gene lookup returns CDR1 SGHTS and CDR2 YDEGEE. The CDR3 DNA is TGTGCCAGCAGCTTTGGCTTGGGGCATCAAGAGACCCAGTACTTC. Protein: CASSFGLGHQETQYF.

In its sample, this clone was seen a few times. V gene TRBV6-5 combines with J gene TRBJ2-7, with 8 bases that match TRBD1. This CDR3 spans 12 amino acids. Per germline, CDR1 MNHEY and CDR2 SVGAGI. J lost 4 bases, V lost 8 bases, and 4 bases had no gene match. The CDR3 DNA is TGTGCCAGCGGCAGGGGGCTGTACGAGCAGTACTTC. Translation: CASGRGLYEQYF.

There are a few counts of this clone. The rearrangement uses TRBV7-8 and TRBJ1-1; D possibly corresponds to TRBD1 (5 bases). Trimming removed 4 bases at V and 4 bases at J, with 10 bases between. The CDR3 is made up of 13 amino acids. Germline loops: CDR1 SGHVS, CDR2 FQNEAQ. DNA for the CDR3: TGTGCCAGCAGCTCGGGGGAGTCCACTGAAGCTTTCTTT. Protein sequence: CASSSGESTEAFF.